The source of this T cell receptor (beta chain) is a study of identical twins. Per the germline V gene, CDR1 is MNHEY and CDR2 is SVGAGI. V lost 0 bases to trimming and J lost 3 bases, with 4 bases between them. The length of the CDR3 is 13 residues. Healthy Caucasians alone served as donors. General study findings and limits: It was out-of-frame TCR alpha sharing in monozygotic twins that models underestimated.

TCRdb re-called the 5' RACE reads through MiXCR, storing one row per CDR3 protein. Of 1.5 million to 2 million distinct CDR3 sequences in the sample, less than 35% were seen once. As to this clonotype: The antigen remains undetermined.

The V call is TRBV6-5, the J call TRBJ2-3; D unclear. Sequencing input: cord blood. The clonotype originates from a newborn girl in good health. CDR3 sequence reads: CASSYSWTDTQYF. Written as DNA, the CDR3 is TGTGCCAGCAGTTACTCATGGACAGATACGCAGTATTTT.